A selection of T cell receptor beta chains follows, all from one sample in a study of T cells in Graves' hyperthyroidism and ophthalmopathy. MiXCR, run by TCRdb on the multiplex PCR reads, gives a single entry per CDR3 protein. The repertoire holds 450,000 to 700,000 distinct CDR3 sequences, with about 43% as singletons. Specimen: peripheral blood or thyroid tissue (not recorded which). These receptors came from an adult woman with Graves' disease, either hyperthyroidism or ophthalmopathy (not recorded which). Each CDR3 is given with its conserved first and last residue. The order of the fields is clone size, J gene, V gene, CDR3 length, D gene, CDR3 protein, CDR3 DNA. A D gene is named only where the DNA matches it firmly. Some rows mark clone size as missing; the rest say once, few, many or name a class of expanded clone.

size: many; J: TRBJ2-7; V: TRBV20-1; length: 10; D: -; CDR3: CSALTYEQYF; DNA: TGCAGTGCTCTGACATACGAGCAGTACTTC
size: many; J: TRBJ1-6; V: TRBV6-1; length: 15; D: -; CDR3: CATCAGSSYNSPLHF; DNA: TGTGCCACCTGTGCTGGGAGCTCCTATAATTCACCCCTCCACTTT
size: -; J: TRBJ1-1; V: TRBV24-1; length: 16; D: -; CDR3: CATSGGPGDQNTEAFF; DNA: TGTGCCACCTCGGGCGGACCAGGGGACCAGAACACTGAAGCTTTCTTT
size: many; J: TRBJ2-7; V: TRBV20-1; length: 15; D: -; CDR3: CSAVPRTDFSYEQYF; DNA: TGCAGTGCTGTTCCCCGGACAGACTTTTCCTACGAGCAGTACTTC
size: many; J: TRBJ2-7; V: TRBV20-1; length: 12; D: -; CDR3: CSARARGYEQYF; DNA: TGCAGTGCTAGAGCCAGGGGCTACGAGCAGTACTTC
size: -; J: TRBJ2-5; V: TRBV10-3; length: 15; D: -; CDR3: CAISEWQGMMETQYF; DNA: TGTGCCATCAGTGAGTGGCAGGGGATGATGGAGACCCAGTACTTC
size: -; J: TRBJ2-5; V: TRBV10-3; length: 16; D: TRBD2; CDR3: CAISESPSGSLETQYF; DNA: TGTGCCATCAGTGAGTCTCCCAGCGGGAGTCTGGAGACCCAGTACTTC
size: -; J: TRBJ1-6; V: TRBV11-2; length: 16; D: -; CDR3: CASSQDRVRNNSPLHF; DNA: TGTGCCAGCAGTCAGGACCGGGTGCGCAATAATTCACCCCTCCACTTT
size: -; J: TRBJ1-3; V: TRBV14; length: 17; D: TRBD1; CDR3: CASSPMDRVNSGNTIYF; DNA: TGTGCCAGCAGCCCTATGGACAGGGTCAACTCTGGAAACACCATATATTTT
size: many; J: TRBJ1-5; V: TRBV13; length: 14; D: -; CDR3: CASSLGTGFLPQHF; DNA: TGTGCCAGCAGCTTAGGGACAGGTTTTTTGCCCCAGCATTTT
size: many; J: TRBJ2-7; V: TRBV7-9; length: 15; D: -; CDR3: CASSLEPTGTYEQYF; DNA: TGTGCCAGCAGCTTAGAACCGACGGGCACCTACGAGCAGTACTTC
size: -; J: TRBJ1-2; V: TRBV7-9; length: 17; D: TRBD1; CDR3: CASSLGGQGMVWYGYTF; DNA: TGTGCCAGCAGCTTGGGCGGACAGGGGATGGTGTGGTATGGCTACACCTTC
size: -; J: TRBJ1-6; V: TRBV7-9; length: 15; D: -; CDR3: CASSPLGQSGSPLHF; DNA: TGTGCCAGCAGCCCTCTAGGACAGTCCGGATCACCCCTCCACTTT
size: many; J: TRBJ1-2; V: TRBV7-9; length: 12; D: -; CDR3: CASSLDRAGYTF; DNA: TGTGCCAGCAGCTTAGACCGGGCTGGCTACACCTTC
size: -; J: TRBJ1-1; V: TRBV20-1; length: 13; D: -; CDR3: CSARGPAESGAFF; DNA: TGCAGTGCTAGGGGGCCTGCGGAAAGTGGAGCTTTCTTT
size: many; J: TRBJ1-2; V: TRBV20-1; length: 17; D: TRBD1; CDR3: CSAYGTGGQPTLYGYTF; DNA: TGCAGTGCTTATGGGACAGGGGGCCAACCGACACTATATGGCTACACCTTC
size: many; J: TRBJ1-1; V: TRBV14; length: 18; D: -; CDR3: CASRKRLSDADMNTEAFF; DNA: TGTGCCAGCAGAAAAAGATTATCAGACGCAGACATGAACACTGAAGCTTTCTTT
size: -; J: TRBJ2-2; V: TRBV2; length: 16; D: TRBD2; CDR3: CASSAGSGRRNGELFF; DNA: TGTGCCAGCAGTGCAGGAAGCGGGAGGCGAAACGGGGAGCTGTTTTTT
size: -; J: TRBJ1-1; V: TRBV7-2; length: 15; D: -; CDR3: CASSRGWYRVTEAFF; DNA: TGTGCCAGCAGCCGTGGTTGGTACCGAGTCACTGAAGCTTTCTTT
size: many; J: TRBJ1-5; V: TRBV4-2; length: 15; D: -; CDR3: CASSPLDRRNQPQHF; DNA: TGTGCCAGCAGCCCCCTTGACAGGCGGAATCAGCCCCAGCATTTT
size: -; J: TRBJ1-5; V: TRBV7-2; length: 10; D: -; CDR3: CASSLQTQHF; DNA: TGTGCCAGCAGCCTACAGACACAGCATTTT
size: many; J: TRBJ2-6; V: TRBV20-1; length: 14; D: -; CDR3: CSAREVSGANVLTF; DNA: TGCAGTGCTAGAGAAGTCTCTGGGGCCAACGTCCTGACTTTC
size: few; J: TRBJ1-6; V: TRBV3-1; length: 17; D: -; CDR3: CASSQDWQGGGNRALHF; DNA: TGTGCCAGCAGCCAAGATTGGCAGGGAGGCGGGAATAGGGCCCTCCACTTT
size: -; J: TRBJ2-2; V: TRBV7-2; length: 14; D: TRBD1; CDR3: CASSSDRDTRELFF; DNA: TGTGCCAGCAGCTCCGACAGGGACACCAGGGAGCTGTTTTTT